This T cell receptor (beta chain) was sequenced in a study of regulatory T cells in long-lasting Graves disease. The CDR3 runs 14 residues. Trimming removed 7 bases from V and 6 bases from J, with 16 bases in between. In germline, CDR1 is MDHEN, CDR2 SYDVKM. Study results and limitations: New patients shared 966 public clonotypes, fewer than the approximately 3,000 shared by persistent patients.

HTBI primers from iRepertoire and Arm-PCR of CDR3 regions yielded the TCR beta libraries. One entry per CDR3 protein, called by TCRdb with MiXCR from the multiplex PCR reads. The sample has 350,000 to 500,000 distinct CDR3 sequences; less than 20% are singletons. Sample time point: newly diagnosed GD, antithyroid drugs for less than 3 months. Scientists built the TCR library using RNA that was extracted from PBMCs. Peripheral blood, Nine milliliters per patient, was collected in EDTA tubes. Worth noting for this clonotype: Its antigen is currently unknown.

Separately, the same data were catalogued under a study of T cells in Graves' hyperthyroidism and ophthalmopathy. That source reports: Patients showing uncontrolled infection, other autoimmune disease, pregnancy or lactation were ineligible. Separation of ophthalmopathy from stable hyperthyroidism was achieved by a 13 V-J model.

This clonotype originated in a woman aged 18-30 years with Graves disease. This material consisted of peripheral blood mononuclear cells (PBMCs), taken at new diagnosis, from a patient treated with antithyroid drugs. The chain has TRBV28 and TRBJ1-5; possible D gene TRBD1, 5 bases. CDR3: CASTRAPWGQPQHF. CDR3 DNA: TGTGCCAGCACCAGGGCCCCCTGGGGTCAGCCCCAGCATTTT.